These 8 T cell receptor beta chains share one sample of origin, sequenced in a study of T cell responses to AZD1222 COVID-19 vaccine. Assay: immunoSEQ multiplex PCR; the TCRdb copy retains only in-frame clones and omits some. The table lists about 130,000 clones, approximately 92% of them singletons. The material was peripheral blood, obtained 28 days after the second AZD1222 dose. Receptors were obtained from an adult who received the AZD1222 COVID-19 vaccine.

For the CDR3, the DNA is TGTGCCAGCAATCGACCGGGACGGAACACCGGGGAGCTGTTTTTT. Translating it yields CASNRPGRNTGELFF. This chain joins TRBV2 and TRBJ2-2; D is possibly TRBD1 or TRBD2 (5 bases each). The V gene's germline CDR1 is SNHLY and CDR2 FYNNEI. The CDR3 covers 15 residues. With 7 bases removed from V and 1 base from J, the gap between germline ends came to 13 bases.

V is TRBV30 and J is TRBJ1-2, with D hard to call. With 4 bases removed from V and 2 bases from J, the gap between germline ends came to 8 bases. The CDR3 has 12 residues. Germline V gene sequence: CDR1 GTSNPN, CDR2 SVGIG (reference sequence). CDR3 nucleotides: TGTGCCTGGACCCCCCGAAACTATGGCTACACCTTC. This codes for CAWTPRNYGYTF.

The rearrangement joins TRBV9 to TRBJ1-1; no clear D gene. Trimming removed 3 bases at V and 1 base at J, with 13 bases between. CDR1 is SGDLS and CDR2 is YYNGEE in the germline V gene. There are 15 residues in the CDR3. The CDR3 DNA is TGTGCCAGCAGCGCTGGGATATGGCCGAACACTGAAGCTTTCTTT. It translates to CASSAGIWPNTEAFF.

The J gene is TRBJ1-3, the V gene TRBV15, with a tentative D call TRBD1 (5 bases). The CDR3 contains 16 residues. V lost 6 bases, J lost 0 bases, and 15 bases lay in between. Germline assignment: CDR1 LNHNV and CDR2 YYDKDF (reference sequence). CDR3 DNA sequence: TGTGCCACCAGAACCCGCAAGGGACGCTCTGGAAACACCATATATTTT. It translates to CATRTRKGRSGNTIYF.

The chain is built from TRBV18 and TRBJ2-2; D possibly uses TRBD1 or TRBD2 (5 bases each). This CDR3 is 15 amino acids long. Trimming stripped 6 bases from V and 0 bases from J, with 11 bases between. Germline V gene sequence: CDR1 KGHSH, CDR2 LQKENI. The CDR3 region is CASSTGTPNTGELFF. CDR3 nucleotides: TGTGCCAGCTCTACCGGGACGCCGAACACCGGGGAGCTGTTTTTT.

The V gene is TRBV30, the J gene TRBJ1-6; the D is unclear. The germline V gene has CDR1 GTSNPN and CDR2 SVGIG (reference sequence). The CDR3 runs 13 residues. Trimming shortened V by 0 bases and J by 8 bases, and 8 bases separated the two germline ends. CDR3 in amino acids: CAWSVWTHSPLHF. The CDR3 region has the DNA TGTGCCTGGAGTGTCTGGACCCATTCACCCCTCCACTTT.

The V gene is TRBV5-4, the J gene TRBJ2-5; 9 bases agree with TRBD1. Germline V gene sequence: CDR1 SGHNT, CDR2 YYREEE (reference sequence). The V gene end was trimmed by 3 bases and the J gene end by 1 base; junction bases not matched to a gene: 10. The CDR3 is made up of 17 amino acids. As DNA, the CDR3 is TGTGCCAGCAGCTCGTTGGGACAGGGAGAGTTCCAAGAGACCCAGTACTTC. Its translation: CASSSLGQGEFQETQYF.

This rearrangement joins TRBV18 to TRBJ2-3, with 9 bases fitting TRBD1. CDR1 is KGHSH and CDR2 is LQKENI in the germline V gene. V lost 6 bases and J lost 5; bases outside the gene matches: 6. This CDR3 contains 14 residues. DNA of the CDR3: TGTGCCAGCTCGCGGAGACAGGGGGAAGATACGCAGTATTTT. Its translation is CASSRRQGEDTQYF. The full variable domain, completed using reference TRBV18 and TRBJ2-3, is NAGVMQNPRHLVRRRGQEARLRCSPMKGHSHVYWYRQLPEEGLKFMVYLQKENIIDESGMPKERFSAEFPKEGPSILRIQQVVRGDSAAYFCASSRRQGEDTQYFGPGTRLTVL.